The 21 T cell receptor beta chains below were found in one sample sequenced in a study of blood T cell repertoires in COVID-19. Measured with immunoSEQ multiplex PCR; TCRdb has only the in-frame clones, and not every one. The sample records fewer than 500,000 clones, roughly nine tenths being singletons. Sequenced sample: PBMCs or T cells enriched from blood (not recorded which). The receptors come from a woman between 18 and 29 years old who had recovered from COVID-19.

The chain recombines TRBV7-9 with TRBJ1-5, with 8 positions matching TRBD1. The CDR3 is made up of 15 amino acids. The trim removed 3 bases at V and 5 bases at J, leaving 6 bases unmatched. Germline-derived CDR1 and CDR2 are SEHNR and FQNEAQ (reference sequence). CDR3 sequence (DNA): TGTGCCAGCAGCTTCTCCGGGACAGGTTATCAGCCCCAGCATTTT. It is translated as CASSFSGTGYQPQHF.

This sequence joins TRBV2 and TRBJ1-6, with 7 nucleotides matching TRBD1. Unmatched junction bases numbered 13, after V lost 11 bases and J lost 9 bases. This CDR3 is 14 amino acids long. CDR1 SNHLY and CDR2 FYNNEI come from the germline V gene. CDR3 loop: CASRQGLGSSPLHF. The CDR3 nucleotides read TGTGCCTCCCGACAGGGCTTGGGGTCTTCACCCCTCCACTTT.

This clone was detected only a few times. The gene calls are TRBV29-1 and TRBJ2-5; the D gene is possibly TRBD1 (5 bases). Germline CDR1 reads SQVTM; CDR2 reads ANQGSEA. V was shortened by 2 bases and J by 8 bases, with 18 bases between the two germline ends. This CDR3 is built from 14 residues. The CDR3 region has the DNA TGCAGCGTTGAATCACCAGGGCTTCAAGGAACCCAGTACTTC. Translating it yields CSVESPGLQGTQYF.

The chain recombines TRBV4-1 with TRBJ1-3; D call uncertain. Germline V gene data show CDR1 as MGHRA and CDR2 as YSYEKL. CDR3 length equals 14 residues. Trimming removed 3 bases from V and 0 bases from J, with 6 bases in between. CDR3 sequence: CASSQEGSGNTIYF. Written as DNA, the CDR3 is TGCGCCAGCAGCCAGGAGGGCTCTGGAAACACCATATATTTT.

The V and J genes are TRBV18 and TRBJ2-3; no reliable D call. CDR3 length equals 14 residues. The germline V gene encodes CDR1 KGHSH and CDR2 LQKENI. The V end was cut by 3 bases, the J end by 7 bases, with 14 bases between. CDR3 DNA: TGTGCCAGCTCACCCCCCAGTAGCCGGCATACGCAGTATTTT. It codes for CASSPPSSRHTQYF.

The rearrangement links TRBV5-1 to TRBJ1-2, with D uncertain. The CDR3 extends over 13 amino acids. Germline V gene sequence: CDR1 SGHRS, CDR2 YFSETQ. The V gene lost 5 bases and the J gene lost 2 bases, with 10 bases spanning the gap. The chain's CDR3 is CASRGLLNYGYTF. CDR3 DNA sequence: TGCGCCAGCAGAGGACTACTAAACTATGGCTACACCTTC.

V usage is TRBV25-1 and J usage is TRBJ1-6; 8 positions agree with TRBD1. This CDR3 spans 15 amino acids. Germline loops: CDR1 MGHDK, CDR2 SYGVNS. The J segment lost 8 bases and the V segment lost 4 bases, leaving 7 bases of the junction unmatched. The CDR3 loop is CASSGRTGLHSPLHF. Here the CDR3 DNA reads TGTGCCAGCAGTGGCCGGACAGGGTTGCATTCACCCCTCCACTTT. The full variable domain, rest sourced from reference TRBV25-1 and TRBJ1-6, is EADIYQTPRYLVIGTGKKITLECSQTMGHDKMYWYQQDPGMELHLIHYSYGVNSTEKGDLSSESTVSRIRTEHFPLTLESARPSHTSQYLCASSGRTGLHSPLHFGNGTRLTVT.

The genes are TRBV7-2 and TRBJ1-4; 10 positions agree with TRBD1. This CDR3 is 17 amino acids long. The germline CDR1 and CDR2 sequences are SGHTA and FQGNSA. V was clipped by 5 bases and J by 3 bases; unmatched bases: 9. This CDR3 reads CASSARQGARSNEKLFF. For the CDR3, the DNA is TGTGCCAGCAGCGCTCGACAGGGGGCGCGGTCTAATGAAAAACTGTTTTTT.

The chain carries TRBV3-1 (or the pseudogene TRBV3-2) and TRBJ1-4, with D tentatively TRBD1 (6 bases). This CDR3 comprises 17 residues. V was trimmed by 3 bases and J by 1 base, leaving 15 bases between them. From germline, CDR1 is LGHDT and CDR2 YNNKEL (reference sequence). The DNA of the CDR3 is TGTGCCAGCAGCCACCTGGGAGGGGGGAGAACTAATGAAAAACTGTTTTTT. Encoded protein: CASSHLGGGRTNEKLFF.

This clone was observed a single time. The chain employs TRBV6-5 and TRBJ2-7; TRBD1 is a possible D gene (6 bases). Trimming removed 6 bases at V and 4 bases at J, with 13 bases between. This CDR3 is built from 13 residues. Germline-derived CDR1 and CDR2 are MNHEY and SVGAGI. CDR3 sequence: CASSPGQLYEQYF. DNA for the CDR3: TGTGCCAGCAGCCCGGGACAATTGTACGAGCAGTACTTC.

V is TRBV9 and J is TRBJ2-1; 9 bases align to TRBD2. The CDR3 consists of 16 residues. CDR1 is SGDLS and CDR2 is YYNGEE in the germline V gene. The ends lost 0 bases at V and 7 bases at J; junction bases unmatched: 8. CDR3 loop: CASSVDPAGGGNEQFF. CDR3 bases: TGTGCCAGCAGCGTAGACCCAGCGGGGGGAGGGAATGAGCAGTTCTTC.

J is TRBJ2-3 and V is TRBV7-5; the listed D gene, TRBD1, was not tested against the DNA. TRBV7-5 is reported as a pseudogene. The CDR3 sequence is 17 residues long. The CDR3 protein is CARSLTPPTGPSDTQYF. Written as DNA, the CDR3 is TGTGCCAGAAGCTTAACCCCGCCGACAGGGCCCTCGGATACGCAGTATTTT.

The count of this clone is one. This chain links TRBV24-1 with TRBJ1-2; D gene ambiguous. This CDR3 has 12 amino acids. V was pared by 5 bases and J by 4 bases, with 7 bases between. Per the germline V gene, CDR1 is KGHDR and CDR2 is SFDVKD. The chain's CDR3 is CATSASGYGYTF. The CDR3 DNA reads as TGTGCCACCAGTGCGTCCGGCTATGGCTACACCTTC.

The chain combines TRBV4-1 with TRBJ2-2; 8 nucleotides align to TRBD2. This CDR3 comprises 18 residues. Trimming at V came to 2 bases and at J to 0 bases, leaving 8 bases not matched to a gene. From germline, CDR1 is MGHRA and CDR2 YSYEKL. CDR3 nucleotides: TGCGCCAGCAGCCAATACTCGGGGGGGTCAGCGAACACCGGGGAGCTGTTTTTT. Amino acid sequence: CASSQYSGGSANTGELFF.

The chain carries TRBV7-2 and TRBJ2-2; TRBD2 agrees at 8 bases. The junction had 10 bases not matched to a gene; V was cut back by 4 bases and J by 6 bases. The CDR3 totals 16 residues. Germline values: CDR1 SGHTA, CDR2 FQGNSA. DNA of the CDR3: TGTGCCAGCAGCTACATCCTAGCGGGCGGCCCCGGGGAGCTGTTTTTT. This gives the protein CASSYILAGGPGELFF.

This chain uses TRBV9 with TRBJ2-1; 8 nucleotides align to TRBD1. After removal of 7 bases from V and 4 bases from J, the junction contained 4 bases not matched to a gene. CDR1 SGDLS and CDR2 YYNGEE come from the germline V gene. CDR3 length equals 13 residues. The CDR3 loop is CASETGGYNEQFF. The CDR3, as DNA: TGTGCCAGCGAAACAGGGGGATACAATGAGCAGTTCTTC.

The chain combines TRBV19 with TRBJ1-2; D is ambiguous. The CDR3 totals 10 residues. Germline V gives CDR1 LNHDA, CDR2 SQIVND (reference sequence). Deletions cut 9 bases from V and 7 bases from J, with 9 bases between. The DNA of the CDR3 is TGTGCCAGCCGGGCGGGTGGCTACACCTTC. Amino acid sequence: CASRAGGYTF.

This CDR3 is CASTWTGSTYNEQFF. The CDR3 DNA reads TGTGCCAGCACCTGGACAGGGAGCACCTACAATGAGCAGTTCTTC. The chain combines TRBV7-8 with TRBJ2-1; 8 bases are shared with TRBD1. Per germline, CDR1 SGHVS and CDR2 FQNEAQ. CDR3 length: 15 residues. The V gene end was trimmed by 7 bases and the J gene end by 2 bases; junction bases not matched to a gene: 7.

This chain joins TRBV12-5 and TRBJ1-1; 9 positions match TRBD1. The trim removed 2 bases at V and 1 base at J, leaving 5 bases unmatched. CDR1 is LGHNT and CDR2 is FRNRAP in the germline V gene. CDR3 size: 16 residues. The CDR3 coding sequence is TGTGCTAGTGGTTTGCTTATGACAGGGGGGAACACTGAAGCTTTCTTT. It translates to CASGLLMTGGNTEAFF.

As concerns this clone: Other DNA sequences in the same sample also yield this CDR3. V is TRBV19 and J is TRBJ1-2; D gene unclear. This CDR3 contains 12 residues. Trimming took 1 base from V and 6 from J, leaving 6 bases between them. Germline V lookup: CDR1 LNHDA, CDR2 SQIVND (reference sequence). CDR3 coding DNA: TGTGCCAGTAGTATAGCCGGGGATGGCTACACCTTC. Amino acids: CASSIAGDGYTF.

The V gene is TRBV28, the J gene TRBJ2-1; D uncertain. The CDR3 covers 12 residues. The germline V gene has CDR1 MDHEN and CDR2 SYDVKM. Trimming cost V 3 bases and J 7 bases, with 7 bases left between them. DNA for the CDR3: TGTGCCAGCAGTTTTGGAGTTAATGAGCAGTTCTTC. Encoded protein: CASSFGVNEQFF. Based on the CDR3 plus reference TRBV28 and TRBJ2-1, the full variable domain is DVKVTQSSRYLVKRTGEKVFLECVQDMDHENMFWYRQDPGLGLRLIYFSYDVKMKEKGDIPEGYSVSREKKERFSLILESASTNQTSMYLCASSFGVNEQFFGPGTRLTVL.